This TCR beta chain was observed in a study of cytomegalovirus exposure and HLA in healthy donors. PCR used 60 Vbeta primers and 13 Jbeta primers. In the authors' workflow: Among the unique TCR beta chains that a later analysis counted, about 81 million in all, roughly 11 million were shared. Some clones are missing from TCRdb's copy, which holds only in-frame ones; the method was immunoSEQ multiplex PCR. That table furnishes V, J and clone size, whereas the DNA furnished D and trimming. The sample lists about 150,000 clones, around 80% occurring once. The CDR3 runs to 15 residues. The germline V and J ends were trimmed by 0 bases and 0 bases, with 4 bases remaining between them. The germline V gene encodes CDR1 SGHRS and CDR2 YFSETQ. With regard to this clone: What it binds is not known.

General study points: In a later analysis, V- and J-gene trimming of beta chains associated with a DCLRE1C missense variant, replicated independently.

This receptor was identified in a middle-aged woman in good health and CMV-seropositive. This chain joins TRBV5-1 and TRBJ2-6; D is unresolved. Sequenced sample: PBMCs. The CDR3 DNA is TGCGCCAGCAGCTTGGCGAGCTCTGGGGCCAACGTCCTGACTTTC. Protein: CASSLASSGANVLTF.